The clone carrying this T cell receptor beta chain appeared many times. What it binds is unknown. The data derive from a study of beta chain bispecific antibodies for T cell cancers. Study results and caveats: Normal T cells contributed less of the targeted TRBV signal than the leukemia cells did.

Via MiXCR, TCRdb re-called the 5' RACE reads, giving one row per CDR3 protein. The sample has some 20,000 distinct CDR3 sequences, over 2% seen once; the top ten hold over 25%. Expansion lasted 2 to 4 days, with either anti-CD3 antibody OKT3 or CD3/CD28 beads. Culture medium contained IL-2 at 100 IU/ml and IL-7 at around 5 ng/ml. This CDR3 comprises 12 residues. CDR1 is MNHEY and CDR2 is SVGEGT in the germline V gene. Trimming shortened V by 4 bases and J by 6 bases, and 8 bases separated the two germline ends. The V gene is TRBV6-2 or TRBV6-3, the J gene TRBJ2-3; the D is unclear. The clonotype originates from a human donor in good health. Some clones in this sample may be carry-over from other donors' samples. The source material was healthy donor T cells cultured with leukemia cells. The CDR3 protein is CASSFIMDTQYF. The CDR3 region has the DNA TGTGCCAGCAGTTTCATAATGGATACGCAGTATTTT.